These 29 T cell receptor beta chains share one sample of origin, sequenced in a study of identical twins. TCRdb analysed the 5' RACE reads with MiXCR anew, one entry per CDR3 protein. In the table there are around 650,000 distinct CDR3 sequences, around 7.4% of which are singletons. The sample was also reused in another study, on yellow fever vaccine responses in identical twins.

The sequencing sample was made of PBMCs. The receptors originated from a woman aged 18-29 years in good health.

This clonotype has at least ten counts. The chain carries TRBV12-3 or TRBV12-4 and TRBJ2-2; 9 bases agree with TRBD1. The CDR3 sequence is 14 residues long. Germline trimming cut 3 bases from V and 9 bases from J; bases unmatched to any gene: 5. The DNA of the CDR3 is TGTGCCAGCAGTTTCGACAGGGGGAATCGGGAGCTGTTTTTT. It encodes CASSFDRGNRELFF.

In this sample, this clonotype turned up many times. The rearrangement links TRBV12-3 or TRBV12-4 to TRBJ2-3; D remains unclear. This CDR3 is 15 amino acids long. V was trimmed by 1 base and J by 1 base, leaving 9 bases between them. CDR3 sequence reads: CASSLDPVGTDTQYF. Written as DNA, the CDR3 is TGTGCCAGCAGTTTAGACCCGGTCGGCACAGATACGCAGTATTTT.

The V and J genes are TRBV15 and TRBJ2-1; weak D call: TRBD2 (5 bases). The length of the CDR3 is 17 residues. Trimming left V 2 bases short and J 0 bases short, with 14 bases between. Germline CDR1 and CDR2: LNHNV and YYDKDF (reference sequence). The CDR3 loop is CATSRLPSGSSYNEQFF. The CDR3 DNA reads TGTGCCACCAGCAGACTCCCCAGCGGAAGCTCCTACAATGAGCAGTTCTTC.

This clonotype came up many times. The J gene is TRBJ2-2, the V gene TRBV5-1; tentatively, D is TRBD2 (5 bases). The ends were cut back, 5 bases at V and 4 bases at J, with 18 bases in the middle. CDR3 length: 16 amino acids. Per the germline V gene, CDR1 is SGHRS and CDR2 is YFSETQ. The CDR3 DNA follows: TGCGCCAGCAGACCGGGCCCAGCGGAGTCCACCGGGGAGCTGTTTTTT. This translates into CASRPGPAESTGELFF.

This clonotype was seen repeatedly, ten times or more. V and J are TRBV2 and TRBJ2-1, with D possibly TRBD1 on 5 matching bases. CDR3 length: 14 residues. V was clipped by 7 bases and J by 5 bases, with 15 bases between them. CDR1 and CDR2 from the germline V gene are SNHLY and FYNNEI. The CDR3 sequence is CASTPGQTNNEQFF. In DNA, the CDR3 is TGTGCCAGCACCCCAGGACAAACCAACAATGAGCAGTTCTTC.

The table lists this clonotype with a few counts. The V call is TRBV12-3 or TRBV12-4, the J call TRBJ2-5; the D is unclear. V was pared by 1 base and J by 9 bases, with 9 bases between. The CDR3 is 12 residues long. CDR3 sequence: CASSLGPWAQYF. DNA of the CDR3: TGTGCCAGCAGTTTAGGCCCCTGGGCCCAGTACTTC.

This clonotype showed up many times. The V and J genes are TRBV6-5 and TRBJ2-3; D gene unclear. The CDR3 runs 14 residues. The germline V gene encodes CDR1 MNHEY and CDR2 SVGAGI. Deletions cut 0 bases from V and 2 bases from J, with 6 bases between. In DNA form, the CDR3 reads TGTGCCAGCAGTTACTCGATACTCACAGATACGCAGTATTTT. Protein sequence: CASSYSILTDTQYF.

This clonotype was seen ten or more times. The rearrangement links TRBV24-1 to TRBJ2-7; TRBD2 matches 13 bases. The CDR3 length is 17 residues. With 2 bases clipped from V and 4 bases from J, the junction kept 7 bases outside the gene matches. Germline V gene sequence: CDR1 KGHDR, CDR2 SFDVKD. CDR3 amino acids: CATSDSPGTSGEYEQYF. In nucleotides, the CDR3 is TGTGCCACCAGTGATTCCCCGGGGACTAGCGGGGAATACGAGCAGTACTTC.

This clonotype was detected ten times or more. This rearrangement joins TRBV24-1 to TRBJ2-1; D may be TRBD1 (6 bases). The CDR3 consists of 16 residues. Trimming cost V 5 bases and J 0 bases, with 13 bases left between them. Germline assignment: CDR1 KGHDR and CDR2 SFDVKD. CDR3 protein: CATSGLRGYSYNEQFF. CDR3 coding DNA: TGTGCCACCAGTGGGTTGAGGGGGTACTCCTACAATGAGCAGTTCTTC.

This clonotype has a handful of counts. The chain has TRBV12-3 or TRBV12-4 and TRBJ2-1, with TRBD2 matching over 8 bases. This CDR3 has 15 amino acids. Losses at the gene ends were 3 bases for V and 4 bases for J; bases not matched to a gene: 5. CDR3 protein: CASSFPAGVYNEQFF. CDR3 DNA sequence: TGTGCCAGCAGTTTCCCAGCGGGGGTTTACAATGAGCAGTTCTTC.

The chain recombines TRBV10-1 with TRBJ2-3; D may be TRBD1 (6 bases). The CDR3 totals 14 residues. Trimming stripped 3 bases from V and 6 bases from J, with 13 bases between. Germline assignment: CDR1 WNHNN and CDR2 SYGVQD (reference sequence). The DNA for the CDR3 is TGCGCCAGCAGTGATTCATTGGGGGCGGATACGCAGTATTTT. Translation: CASSDSLGADTQYF.

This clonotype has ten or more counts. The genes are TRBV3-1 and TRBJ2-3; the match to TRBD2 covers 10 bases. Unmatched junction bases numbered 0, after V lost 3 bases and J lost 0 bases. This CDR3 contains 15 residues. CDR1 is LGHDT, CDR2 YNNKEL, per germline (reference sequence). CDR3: CASSQTSGSTDTQYF. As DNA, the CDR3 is TGTGCCAGCAGCCAGACTAGCGGGAGCACAGATACGCAGTATTTT.

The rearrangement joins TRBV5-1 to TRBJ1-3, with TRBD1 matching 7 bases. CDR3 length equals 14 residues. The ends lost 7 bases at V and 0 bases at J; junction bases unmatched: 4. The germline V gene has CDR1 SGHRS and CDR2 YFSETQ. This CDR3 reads CASAGTVSGNTIYF. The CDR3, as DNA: TGCGCCAGCGCCGGGACAGTCTCTGGAAACACCATATATTTT.

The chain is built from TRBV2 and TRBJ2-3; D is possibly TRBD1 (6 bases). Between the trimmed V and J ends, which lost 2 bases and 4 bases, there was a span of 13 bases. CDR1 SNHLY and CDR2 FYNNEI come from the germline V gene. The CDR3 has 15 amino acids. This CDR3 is CASSEWSRGADTQYF. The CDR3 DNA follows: TGTGCCAGCAGTGAATGGTCCAGGGGAGCAGATACGCAGTATTTT.

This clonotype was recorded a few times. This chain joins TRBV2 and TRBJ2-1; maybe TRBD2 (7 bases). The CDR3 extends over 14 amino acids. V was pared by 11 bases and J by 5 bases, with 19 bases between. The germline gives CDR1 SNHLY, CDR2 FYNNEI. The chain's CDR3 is CAGIGGAQNNEQFF. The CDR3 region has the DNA TGTGCCGGAATTGGGGGGGCTCAAAACAATGAGCAGTTCTTC.

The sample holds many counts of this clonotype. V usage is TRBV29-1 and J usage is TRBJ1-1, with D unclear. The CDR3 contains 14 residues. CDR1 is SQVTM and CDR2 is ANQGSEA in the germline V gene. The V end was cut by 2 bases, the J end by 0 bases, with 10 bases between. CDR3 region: CSVEPPGMNTEAFF. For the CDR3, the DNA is TGCAGCGTTGAACCCCCGGGTATGAACACTGAAGCTTTCTTT.

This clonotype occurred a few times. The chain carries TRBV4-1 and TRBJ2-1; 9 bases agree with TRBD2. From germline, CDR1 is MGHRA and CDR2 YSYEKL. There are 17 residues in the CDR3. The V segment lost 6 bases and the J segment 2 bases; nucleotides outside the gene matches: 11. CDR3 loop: CASSHGRAGGPYNEQFF. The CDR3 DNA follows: TGCGCCAGCAGTCACGGTAGGGCGGGGGGGCCCTACAATGAGCAGTTCTTC.

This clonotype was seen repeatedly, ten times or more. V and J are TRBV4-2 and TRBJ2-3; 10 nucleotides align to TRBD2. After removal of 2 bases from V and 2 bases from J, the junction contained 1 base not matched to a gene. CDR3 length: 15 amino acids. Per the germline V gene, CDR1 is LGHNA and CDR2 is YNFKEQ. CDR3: CASSQSGGATDTQYF. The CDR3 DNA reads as TGTGCCAGCAGCCAAAGCGGGGGGGCCACAGATACGCAGTATTTT.

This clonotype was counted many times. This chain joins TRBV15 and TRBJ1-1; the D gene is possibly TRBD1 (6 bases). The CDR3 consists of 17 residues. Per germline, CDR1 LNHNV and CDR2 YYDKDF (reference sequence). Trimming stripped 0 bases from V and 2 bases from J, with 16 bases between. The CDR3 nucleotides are TGTGCCACCAGCAGAGATATGTGGGGGCCCCCTAACACTGAAGCTTTCTTT. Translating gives CATSRDMWGPPNTEAFF.

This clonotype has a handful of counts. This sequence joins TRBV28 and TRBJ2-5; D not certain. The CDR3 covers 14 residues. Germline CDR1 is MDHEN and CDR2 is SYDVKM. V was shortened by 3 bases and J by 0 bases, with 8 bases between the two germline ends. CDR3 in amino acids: CASSLAPYQETQYF. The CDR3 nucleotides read TGTGCCAGCAGTTTGGCACCATACCAAGAGACCCAGTACTTC.

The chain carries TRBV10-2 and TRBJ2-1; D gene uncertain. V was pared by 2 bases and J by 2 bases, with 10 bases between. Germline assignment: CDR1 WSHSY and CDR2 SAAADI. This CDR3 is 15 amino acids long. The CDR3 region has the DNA TGCGCCAGCAGTGAGGTTCAGAAAGCCTACAATGAGCAGTTCTTC. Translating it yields CASSEVQKAYNEQFF.

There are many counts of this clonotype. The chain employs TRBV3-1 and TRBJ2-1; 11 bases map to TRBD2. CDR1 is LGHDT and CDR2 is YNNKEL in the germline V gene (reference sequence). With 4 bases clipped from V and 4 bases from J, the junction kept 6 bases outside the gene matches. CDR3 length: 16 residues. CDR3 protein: CASSLLAGGLYNEQFF. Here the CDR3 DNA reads TGTGCCAGCAGCCTGCTAGCGGGGGGCCTATACAATGAGCAGTTCTTC.

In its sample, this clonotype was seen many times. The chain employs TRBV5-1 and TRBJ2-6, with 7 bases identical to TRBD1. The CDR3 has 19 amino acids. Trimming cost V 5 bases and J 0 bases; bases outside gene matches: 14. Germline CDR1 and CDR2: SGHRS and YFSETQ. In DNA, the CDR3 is TGCGCCAGCAGTAGATCGCTGGGGACAGAGAGCTCTGGGGCCAACGTCCTGACTTTC. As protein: CASSRSLGTESSGANVLTF.

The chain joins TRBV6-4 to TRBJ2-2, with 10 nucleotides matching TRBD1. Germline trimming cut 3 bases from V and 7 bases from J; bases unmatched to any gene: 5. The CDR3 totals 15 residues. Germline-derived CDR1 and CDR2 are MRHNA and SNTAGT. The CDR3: CASSEQTGGVGELFF. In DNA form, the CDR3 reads TGTGCCAGCAGTGAGCAGACAGGGGGCGTCGGGGAGCTGTTTTTT.

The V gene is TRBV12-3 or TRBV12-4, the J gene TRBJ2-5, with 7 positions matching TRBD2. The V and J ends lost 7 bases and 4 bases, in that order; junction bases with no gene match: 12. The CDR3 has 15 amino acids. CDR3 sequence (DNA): TGTGCCAGCACCGTGACTAGCCCGGGCACAGAGACCCAGTACTTC. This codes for CASTVTSPGTETQYF.

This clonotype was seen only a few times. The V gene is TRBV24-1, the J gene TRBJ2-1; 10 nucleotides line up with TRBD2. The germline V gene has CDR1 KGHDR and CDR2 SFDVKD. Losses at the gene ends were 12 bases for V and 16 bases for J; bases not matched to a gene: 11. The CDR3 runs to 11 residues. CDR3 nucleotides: TGTGCCCTAAGCGGGGGGGAGGGGCCTTTCTTC. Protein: CALSGGEGPFF.

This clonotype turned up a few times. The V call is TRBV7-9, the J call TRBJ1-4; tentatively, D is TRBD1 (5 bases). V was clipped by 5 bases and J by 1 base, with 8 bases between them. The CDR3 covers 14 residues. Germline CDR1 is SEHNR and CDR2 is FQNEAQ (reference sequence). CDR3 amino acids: CASSVQGTNEKLFF. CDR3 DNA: TGTGCCAGCAGCGTCCAGGGAACTAATGAAAAACTGTTTTTT.

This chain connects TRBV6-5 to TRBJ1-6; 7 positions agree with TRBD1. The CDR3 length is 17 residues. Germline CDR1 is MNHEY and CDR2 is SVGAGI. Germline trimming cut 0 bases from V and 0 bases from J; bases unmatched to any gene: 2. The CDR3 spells CASSYSAGGSYNSPLHF. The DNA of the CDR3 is TGTGCCAGCAGTTACTCCGCAGGGGGCTCCTATAATTCACCCCTCCACTTT.

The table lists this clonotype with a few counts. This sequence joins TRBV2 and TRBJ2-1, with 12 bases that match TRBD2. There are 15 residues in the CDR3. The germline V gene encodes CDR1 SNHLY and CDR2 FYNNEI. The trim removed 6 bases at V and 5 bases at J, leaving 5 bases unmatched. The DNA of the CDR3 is TGTGCCAGCAGATTAAGACTAGCGGGGGACAATGAGCAGTTCTTC. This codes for CASRLRLAGDNEQFF.